The source of this TCR beta chain is a study of early T cells in non-severe SARS-CoV-2 infection. TCRdb ran MiXCR on the 5' RACE reads and lists one entry per CDR3 protein. The table includes 30,000 to 35,000 distinct CDR3 sequences, roughly 6.6% detected once. Deletions cut 6 bases from V and 8 bases from J, with 11 bases between. The CDR3 contains 12 residues. CDR1 is WNHNN, CDR2 SYGVQD, per germline (reference sequence). The sample holds many counts of this clonotype. The J gene is TRBJ2-1, the V gene TRBV10-1; no definite D call. The sequencing sample was made of whole blood. The receptor comes from an adult who was a healthcare worker with PCR-confirmed SARS-CoV-2 infection or an uninfected control (not recorded which). Here the CDR3 DNA reads TGCGCCAGCAGGGGTTTCGCCGATGAGCAGTTCTTC. Residues: CASRGFADEQFF.